Listed below are T cell receptor beta chains from one sample, sequenced in a study of blood T cell repertoires in COVID-19. Sequenced by immunoSEQ multiplex PCR; TCRdb stores in-frame clones only, minus some. The sample has about 230,000 clones, approximately 87% seen once; the top ten hold about 2.5%. The sequenced sample was peripheral blood. These receptors originate from a woman between 70 and 85 years old with active or convalescent COVID-19. CDR3s include the opening cysteine and the closing phenylalanine or tryptophan. A D gene is named only where the DNA matches it firmly. The size of a clone is reported for some rows only, either as once, few or many, or as a class for expanded clones.

D gene: .; J gene: TRBJ2-5; V gene: TRBV7-2; clone size: once; CDR3 DNA: TGTGCCAGCAGCTTAGGCAGGGCGCAAGAGACCCAGTACTTC; CDR3 protein: CASSLGRAQETQYF
D gene: TRBD2; J gene: TRBJ2-2; V gene: TRBV28; clone size: .; CDR3 DNA: TGTGTCTCTCCCGGGACTAGCGGGGCCGGGGAGCTGTTTTTT; CDR3 protein: CVSPGTSGAGELFF
D gene: .; J gene: TRBJ2-3; V gene: TRBV5-1; clone size: .; CDR3 DNA: TGCGCCAGCAGCCCCGGGACTCCGAGCGCAGATACGCAGTATTTT; CDR3 protein: CASSPGTPSADTQYF
D gene: TRBD1; J gene: TRBJ1-2; V gene: TRBV7-2; clone size: .; CDR3 DNA: TGTGCCAGCAGCCCGCAGTACGGGACAGAGTATGGCTACACCTTC; CDR3 protein: CASSPQYGTEYGYTF
D gene: .; J gene: TRBJ2-5; V gene: TRBV6-6; clone size: .; CDR3 DNA: TGTGCCAGCAGTTACATTACGGGGTTCCAAGAGACCCAGTACTTC; CDR3 protein: CASSYITGFQETQYF
D gene: .; J gene: TRBJ1-1; V gene: TRBV7-9; clone size: once; CDR3 DNA: TGTGCCAGCAGCTTTTCACAAGGGGAAAGTAGGAAGAACACTGAAGCTTTCTTT; CDR3 protein: CASSFSQGESRKNTEAFF
D gene: TRBD1; J gene: TRBJ1-4; V gene: TRBV10-3; clone size: .; CDR3 DNA: TGTGCCACTAAATCGACAGGGGGGATAGAAAAACTGTTTTTT; CDR3 protein: CATKSTGGIEKLFF
D gene: .; J gene: TRBJ2-5; V gene: TRBV6-1; clone size: .; CDR3 DNA: TGTGCCAGCAGTGAAGTTGTGGGGGGCCAAGAGACCCAGTACTTC; CDR3 protein: CASSEVVGGQETQYF
D gene: TRBD2; J gene: TRBJ2-2; V gene: TRBV7-7; clone size: .; CDR3 DNA: TGTGCTAGCAGCTTTTCTAGCGGGAGTACCGGGGAGCTGTTTTTT; CDR3 protein: CASSFSSGSTGELFF
D gene: .; J gene: TRBJ1-2; V gene: TRBV7-2; clone size: .; CDR3 DNA: TGTGCCAGCAGCTTAGCGGTCGGGACACCTTATGGCTACACCTTC; CDR3 protein: CASSLAVGTPYGYTF
D gene: .; J gene: TRBJ2-5; V gene: TRBV7-8; clone size: .; CDR3 DNA: TGTGCCAGCAGCTTAGTACCAGGGTGGGAGACCCAGTACTTC; CDR3 protein: CASSLVPGWETQYF
D gene: TRBD1; J gene: TRBJ1-2; V gene: TRBV28; clone size: many; CDR3 DNA: TGTGCCAGCAGTTTAAGGACAGGGAGGGAGTACACCTTC; CDR3 protein: CASSLRTGREYTF
D gene: TRBD2; J gene: TRBJ2-1; V gene: TRBV10-3; clone size: .; CDR3 DNA: TGTGCCATCAGTGAGTCGGGTGGGCGGGGGGCCCTCAATGAGCAGTTCTTC; CDR3 protein: CAISESGGRGALNEQFF
D gene: TRBD2; J gene: TRBJ2-1; V gene: TRBV28; clone size: .; CDR3 DNA: TGTGCCAGCAGTCCTGGACTAGCGGGAGGGGGGCAGTTCTTC; CDR3 protein: CASSPGLAGGGQFF
D gene: TRBD2; J gene: TRBJ2-1; V gene: TRBV5-4; clone size: .; CDR3 DNA: TGTGCCATCGCTAGCGGGGGGGCACGTGATGAGCAGTTCTTC; CDR3 protein: CAIASGGARDEQFF
D gene: .; J gene: TRBJ2-5; V gene: TRBV5-1; clone size: .; CDR3 DNA: TGCGCCAGCAGCTTGGCGGGGGAGACCCAGTACTTC; CDR3 protein: CASSLAGETQYF
D gene: .; J gene: TRBJ1-1; V gene: TRBV7-9; clone size: .; CDR3 DNA: TGTGCCAGCAGCTTAGTAGGGGTCGAAGCTTTCTTT; CDR3 protein: CASSLVGVEAFF
D gene: .; J gene: TRBJ1-2; V gene: TRBV6-1; clone size: .; CDR3 DNA: TGTGCCAGCAGTGAGGGCAGGGCCTATGGCTACACCTTC; CDR3 protein: CASSEGRAYGYTF
D gene: .; J gene: TRBJ2-1; V gene: TRBV18; clone size: .; CDR3 DNA: TGTGCCAGCTCACCAATCGGACAATGGGGGCACAATGAGCAGTTCTTC; CDR3 protein: CASSPIGQWGHNEQFF
D gene: TRBD1; J gene: TRBJ2-7; V gene: TRBV29-1; clone size: .; CDR3 DNA: TGCAGCGTTCGGGGAGGGACAGGGGGCGCGGGCTACGAGCAGTACTTC; CDR3 protein: CSVRGGTGGAGYEQYF
D gene: .; J gene: TRBJ2-3; V gene: TRBV5-5; clone size: .; CDR3 DNA: TGTGCCAGCCTGTGGCAGAACACAGATACGCAGTATTTT; CDR3 protein: CASLWQNTDTQYF
D gene: TRBD2; J gene: TRBJ2-2; V gene: TRBV5-1; clone size: .; CDR3 DNA: TGCGCCAGCAGCCGCCCGGGGGGCGGACTAGCGGGGGATCGCGGGGAGCTGTTTTTT; CDR3 protein: CASSRPGGGLAGDRGELFF
D gene: .; J gene: TRBJ1-3; V gene: TRBV18; clone size: .; CDR3 DNA: TGTGCCAGCTCACCACGCGTGGGCCCTGGAAACACCATATATTTT; CDR3 protein: CASSPRVGPGNTIYF
D gene: TRBD1; J gene: TRBJ1-4; V gene: TRBV5-4; clone size: few; CDR3 DNA: TGTGCCAGCAGCGTGACAGGGGGTGGCGCGGGTGAAAAACTGTTTTTT; CDR3 protein: CASSVTGGGAGEKLFF
D gene: .; J gene: TRBJ2-3; V gene: TRBV24-1; clone size: .; CDR3 DNA: TGTGCCACCAGTGACTCAGGGGTAAATACGCAGTATTTT; CDR3 protein: CATSDSGVNTQYF
D gene: TRBD2; J gene: TRBJ2-2; V gene: TRBV9; clone size: .; CDR3 DNA: TGTGCCAGCAGCGTAAGGGGCTCTAGCGGGGCCTACACCGGGGAGCTGTTTTTT; CDR3 protein: CASSVRGSSGAYTGELFF
D gene: .; J gene: TRBJ1-1; V gene: TRBV10-3; clone size: .; CDR3 DNA: TGTGCCATCAGGCCGGAGGGCAGGAACACTGAAGCTTTCTTT; CDR3 protein: CAIRPEGRNTEAFF
D gene: .; J gene: TRBJ2-3; V gene: TRBV2; clone size: .; CDR3 DNA: TGTGCCAGCAGTGCGACCCTCCGGGGAGATACGCAGTATTTT; CDR3 protein: CASSATLRGDTQYF
D gene: .; J gene: TRBJ1-6; V gene: TRBV21-1; clone size: .; CDR3 DNA: TGTGCCAGCAGCAAAGAGTGGGGCGGGGTCACGGTAGACTCACCCCTCCACTTT; CDR3 protein: CASSKEWGGVTVDSPLHF
D gene: .; J gene: TRBJ1-2; V gene: TRBV29-1; clone size: .; CDR3 DNA: TGCAGCGTTGAAGAAGGGGTGATTAACTATGGCTACACCTTC; CDR3 protein: CSVEEGVINYGYTF
D gene: TRBD1; J gene: TRBJ2-7; V gene: TRBV29-1; clone size: .; CDR3 DNA: TGCAGCGCTGATACCGGGACAGGGAACGAGCAGTACTTC; CDR3 protein: CSADTGTGNEQYF
D gene: .; J gene: TRBJ2-2; V gene: TRBV28; clone size: .; CDR3 DNA: TGTGCCAGCCCACCCTCAAACGGGATTTTGGGGGAGCTGTTTTTT; CDR3 protein: CASPPSNGILGELFF
D gene: .; J gene: TRBJ1-3; V gene: TRBV5-8; clone size: .; CDR3 DNA: TGTGCCAGCAGCCATGCCGGGGTTGTCACCATATATTTT; CDR3 protein: CASSHAGVVTIYF
D gene: .; J gene: TRBJ1-6; V gene: TRBV28; clone size: .; CDR3 DNA: TGTGCCAGCAGTTTTTGGGATGGGAGATCACCCCTCCACTTT; CDR3 protein: CASSFWDGRSPLHF
D gene: TRBD2; J gene: TRBJ2-1; V gene: TRBV14; clone size: .; CDR3 DNA: TGTGCCAGCAGCCAGGTTAGCGGGAGGGCCATTGAGCAGTTCTTC; CDR3 protein: CASSQVSGRAIEQFF
D gene: TRBD2; J gene: TRBJ2-3; V gene: TRBV11-3; clone size: .; CDR3 DNA: TGTGCCAGCAGCTTAGGGCGACTAGCGGGAGTCCAAGATACGCAGTATTTT; CDR3 protein: CASSLGRLAGVQDTQYF
D gene: .; J gene: TRBJ2-1; V gene: TRBV21-1; clone size: .; CDR3 DNA: TGTGCCAGCAGCAAAGTATGGCTCGGCGGGAAGTTCTTC; CDR3 protein: CASSKVWLGGKFF
D gene: TRBD2; J gene: TRBJ2-2; V gene: TRBV5-1; clone size: .; CDR3 DNA: TGCGCCAGCAGCTTGGGCAGCGGGAGGGCTACCGGGGAGCTGTTTTTT; CDR3 protein: CASSLGSGRATGELFF
D gene: .; J gene: TRBJ1-4; V gene: TRBV4-3; clone size: few; CDR3 DNA: TGCGCCAGCAGCCAAGATAGAGGGGAAAAACTGTTTTTT; CDR3 protein: CASSQDRGEKLFF
D gene: TRBD1; J gene: TRBJ2-3; V gene: TRBV15; clone size: .; CDR3 DNA: TGTGCCACCAGCAGTCCCAACAGGGGGGAAGATACGCAGTATTTT; CDR3 protein: CATSSPNRGEDTQYF
D gene: .; J gene: TRBJ1-5; V gene: TRBV19; clone size: once; CDR3 DNA: TGTGCCAGTAGTATAGCTTCGAGCAATCAGCCCCAGCATTTT; CDR3 protein: CASSIASSNQPQHF
D gene: .; J gene: TRBJ1-2; V gene: TRBV27; clone size: .; CDR3 DNA: TGTGCCAGCAGCCCTTCAGGGGTAGCTAACTATGGCTACACCTTC; CDR3 protein: CASSPSGVANYGYTF